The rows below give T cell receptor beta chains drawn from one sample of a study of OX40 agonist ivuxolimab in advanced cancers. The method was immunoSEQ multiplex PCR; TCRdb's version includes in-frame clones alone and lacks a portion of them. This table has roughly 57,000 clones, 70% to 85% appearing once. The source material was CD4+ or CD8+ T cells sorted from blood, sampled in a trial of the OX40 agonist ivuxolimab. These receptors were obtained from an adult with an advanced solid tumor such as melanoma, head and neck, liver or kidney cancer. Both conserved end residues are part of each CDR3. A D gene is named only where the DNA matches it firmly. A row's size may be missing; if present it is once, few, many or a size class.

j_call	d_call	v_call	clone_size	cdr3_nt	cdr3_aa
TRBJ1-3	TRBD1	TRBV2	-	TGTGCCAGCACTAGTAGGGGGCAAAGCGGAAACACCATATATTTT	CASTSRGQSGNTIYF
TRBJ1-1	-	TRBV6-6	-	TGTGCCAGCAGTACCGTCCGAGAATCAAACACTGAAGCTTTCTTT	CASSTVRESNTEAFF
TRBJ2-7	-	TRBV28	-	TGTGCCAGCAGTTCGTCAGACCGATCCTACGAGCAGTACTTC	CASSSSDRSYEQYF
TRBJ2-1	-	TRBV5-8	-	TGTGCCAGCAGCTTGTTATATGAGCAGTTCTTC	CASSLLYEQFF
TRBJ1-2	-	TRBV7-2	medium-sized	TGTGCCAGCAGCCCCCAAGGAGGTGGGGTTCGCTATGGCTACACCTTC	CASSPQGGGVRYGYTF
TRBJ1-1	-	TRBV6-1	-	TGTGCCAGCAGTGTAACAGGGCGCCAGAACACTGAAGCTTTCTTT	CASSVTGRQNTEAFF
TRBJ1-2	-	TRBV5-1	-	TGCGCCAGCAGCGCGGGCGGACCCGGGAGCTCAATCGCTAACTATGGCTACACCTTC	CASSAGGPGSSIANYGYTF
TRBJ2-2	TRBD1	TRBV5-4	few	TGTGCCAGCAGCTCATCCCGGGACAGGGGGCAGGGCACCGGGGAGCTGTTTTTT	CASSSSRDRGQGTGELFF
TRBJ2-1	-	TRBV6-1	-	TGTGCCAGCAGTTTGGAGCGGCCGGTTAACAATGAGCAGTTCTTC	CASSLERPVNNEQFF
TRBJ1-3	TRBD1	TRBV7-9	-	TGTGCCAGCAGAAGCAGGGGGTCTGGAAACACCATATATTTT	CASRSRGSGNTIYF
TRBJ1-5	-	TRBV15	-	TGTGCCACCAGCGCCTCGGGGTTCAATCAGCCCCAGCATTTT	CATSASGFNQPQHF
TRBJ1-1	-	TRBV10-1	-	TGCGCCAGCAGTTTCTTGGGACTAGGGAACACTGAAGCTTTCTTT	CASSFLGLGNTEAFF
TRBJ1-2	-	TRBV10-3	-	TGTGCCATCAGTGAGGAACAGCCCAACTATGGCTACACCTTC	CAISEEQPNYGYTF
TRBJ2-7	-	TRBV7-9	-	TGTGCCAGCACCCCTTCAGGGCGGACACAGGGTGGGCAGTACTTC	CASTPSGRTQGGQYF
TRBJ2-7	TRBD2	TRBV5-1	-	TGCGCCAGCAGCTCGGGCGGGGGGATTTACGAGCAGTACTTC	CASSSGGGIYEQYF
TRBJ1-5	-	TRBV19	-	TGTGCCAGTAGTATAGATCGGGGAAGTCAGCCCCAGCATTTT	CASSIDRGSQPQHF
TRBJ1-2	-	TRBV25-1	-	TGTGCCAGCAGTGCACAGGGCCATGGCTACACCTTC	CASSAQGHGYTF
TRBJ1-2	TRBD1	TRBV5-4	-	TGTGCCAGCAGCATCACAGGGGTAAACTATGGCTACACCTTC	CASSITGVNYGYTF
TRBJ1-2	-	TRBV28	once	TGTGCCAGCAGCCCGCAGGAGCGTGGCTACACCTTC	CASSPQERGYTF
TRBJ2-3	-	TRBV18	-	TGTGCCAGCTCACCACTCGACGCCACAGATACGCAGTATTTT	CASSPLDATDTQYF
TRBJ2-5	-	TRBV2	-	TGTGCCAGCAGTTCAGCGTCCAGCCCAGAGACCCAGTACTTC	CASSSASSPETQYF
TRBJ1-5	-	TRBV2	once	TGTGCCAGCAGTAGATATCTACAGGGTTATCAGCCCCAGCATTTT	CASSRYLQGYQPQHF
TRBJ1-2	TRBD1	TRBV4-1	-	TGCGCCAGCAGCCACAACCCAGGGGGCGCGGACTATGGCTACACCTTC	CASSHNPGGADYGYTF
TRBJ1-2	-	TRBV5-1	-	TGCGCCAGCAGCTTGCGGGCAGAAAACTATGGCTACACCTTC	CASSLRAENYGYTF
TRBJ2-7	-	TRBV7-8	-	TGTGCCAGCAGCATTAGATACGAGCAGTACTTC	CASSIRYEQYF
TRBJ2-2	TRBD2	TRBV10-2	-	TGCGCCAGCGGGACTAGCGGGGACACCGGGGAGCTGTTTTTT	CASGTSGDTGELFF
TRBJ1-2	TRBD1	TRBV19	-	TGTGCCAGTCAATTACAGGGGGAGAACTATGGCTACACCTTC	CASQLQGENYGYTF
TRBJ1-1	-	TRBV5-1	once	TGCGCCAGCAGCCCCGACCTCGGGGCCCCGAACACTGAAGCTTTCTTT	CASSPDLGAPNTEAFF
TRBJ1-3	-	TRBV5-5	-	TGTGCCAGCAGCTTGGGACACATGGGCTCTGGAAACACCATATATTTT	CASSLGHMGSGNTIYF
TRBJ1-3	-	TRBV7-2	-	TGTGCCAGCCACGGGGGCAGGGCTGGAAACACCATATATTTT	CASHGGRAGNTIYF
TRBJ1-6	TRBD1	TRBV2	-	TGTGCCAGCAGTGAACAGGGACAGAGAAATTCACCCCTCCACTTT	CASSEQGQRNSPLHF
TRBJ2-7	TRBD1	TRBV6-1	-	TGTGCCAGCACTCCAGGGGGCGAGCAGTACTTC	CASTPGGEQYF
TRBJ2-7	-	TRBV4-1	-	TGCGCCAGCAGCCAAGTGGGCGGTTACGAGCAGTACTTC	CASSQVGGYEQYF
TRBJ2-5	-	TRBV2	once	TGTGCCAGCAGTAGATCCCGGGGGCTTGGAGAGACCCAGTACTTC	CASSRSRGLGETQYF
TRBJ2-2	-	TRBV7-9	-	TGTGCCAGCAGCCCACCTATGGGACTGGTTGCCGGGGAGCTGTTTTTT	CASSPPMGLVAGELFF
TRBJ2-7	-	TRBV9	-	TGTGCCAGCAGCGCCGACTCAGGGGCGTACGAGCAGTACTTC	CASSADSGAYEQYF
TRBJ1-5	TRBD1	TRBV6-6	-	TGTGCCAGCAGGGGGGGACAGGGGTATAGCAATCAGCCCCAGCATTTT	CASRGGQGYSNQPQHF
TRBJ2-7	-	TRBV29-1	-	TGCAGCGTTGAGGGCAGGGACTACGAGCAGTACTTC	CSVEGRDYEQYF
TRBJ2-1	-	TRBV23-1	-	TGCGCCAGCAGTCAATCGTTAGGGGAGGTTGAGCAGTTCTTC	CASSQSLGEVEQFF
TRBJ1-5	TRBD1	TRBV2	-	TGTGCCAGCAGGGACCACAGGGGGCCTCGCAATCAGCCCCAGCATTTT	CASRDHRGPRNQPQHF
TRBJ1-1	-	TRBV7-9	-	TGTGCCAGCAGCCCTCTCTTTGAAGCTTTCTTT	CASSPLFEAFF
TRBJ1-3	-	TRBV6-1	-	TGTGCCAGCAGTGAATCCATGACAGCCTCTGGAAACACCATATATTTT	CASSESMTASGNTIYF
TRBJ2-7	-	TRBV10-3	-	TGTGCCATCAGTGAGTCGGTGGCAGGGCCCCCCTACGAGCAGTACTTC	CAISESVAGPPYEQYF
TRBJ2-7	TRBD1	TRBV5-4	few	TGTGCCAGTGCGATTACAGGGGGGTACGAGCAGTACTTC	CASAITGGYEQYF
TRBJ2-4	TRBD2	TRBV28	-	TGTGCCAGCAGTTTATTGGGTAGCGGGGGGCAAAACATTCAGTACTTC	CASSLLGSGGQNIQYF
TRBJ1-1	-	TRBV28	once	TGTGCCAGCACTCGTCCACCGGGAGGGGTGAACACTGAAGCTTTCTTT	CASTRPPGGVNTEAFF
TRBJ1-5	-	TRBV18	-	TGTGCCAGCTCACTGCTCGGGAAGAATCAGCCCCAGCATTTT	CASSLLGKNQPQHF
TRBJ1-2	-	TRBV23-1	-	TGCGCCAGCAGTCAATACAGAGGCCCCAAAGCCTATGGCTACACCTTC	CASSQYRGPKAYGYTF
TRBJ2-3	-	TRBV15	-	TGTGCCACCAGCACTCTGTCCGCCAGCACAGATACGCAGTATTTT	CATSTLSASTDTQYF
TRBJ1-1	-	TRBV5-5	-	TGTGCCAGCAGCTTGCTTTTCGGAGGGTTGAACACTGAAGCTTTCTTT	CASSLLFGGLNTEAFF
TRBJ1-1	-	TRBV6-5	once	TGTGCCAGCTTCCAAATGACAGACTGGAACACTGAAGCTTTCTTT	CASFQMTDWNTEAFF
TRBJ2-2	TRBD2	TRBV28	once	TGTGCCAGCAGTTTAGTTCCCCAAAGTTATTGGGGGGGGAACACCGGGGAGCTGTTTTTT	CASSLVPQSYWGGNTGELFF
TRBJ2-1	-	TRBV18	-	TGTGCCAGCTCACCACGATTCGACGTGAGCTCCTACAATGAGCAGTTCTTC	CASSPRFDVSSYNEQFF